Reported below is one TCR beta chain. Its antigen is not identified. TCRdb fed the reads into MiXCR, producing one record per CDR3 protein. The sample holds around 570,000 distinct CDR3 sequences, 40% seen once. The data were taken from a study of T cell repertoires in cytomegalovirus infection. At the level of the study: It can be stated that public TCR beta signatures indicated CMV infection as well as a matching HLA type.

The CDR3 totals 16 residues. The V gene's germline CDR1 is DFQATT and CDR2 SNEGSKA (reference sequence). The ends lost 5 bases at V and 0 bases at J; junction bases unmatched: 3. Findings and caveats of the study: Dominant in the ex vivo response were TCR beta clonotypes restricted by HLA-C and specific for CMV. Cumulative frequency of public TCR beta families picked out carriers of CMV plus the relevant HLA.

This sequence joins TRBV20-1 and TRBJ2-2, with 13 bases lining up with TRBD2. The sequences come from cultured PBMCs, collected from culture after CMV antigen stimulation. The source is a human donor in good health (CMV status not recorded). Some clones in this sample may be carry-over from other donors' samples. CDR3 DNA sequence: TGCAGTGCTCCCGGGACTAGCGGGGCGAACACCGGGGAGCTGTTTTTT. Translation gives CSAPGTSGANTGELFF.